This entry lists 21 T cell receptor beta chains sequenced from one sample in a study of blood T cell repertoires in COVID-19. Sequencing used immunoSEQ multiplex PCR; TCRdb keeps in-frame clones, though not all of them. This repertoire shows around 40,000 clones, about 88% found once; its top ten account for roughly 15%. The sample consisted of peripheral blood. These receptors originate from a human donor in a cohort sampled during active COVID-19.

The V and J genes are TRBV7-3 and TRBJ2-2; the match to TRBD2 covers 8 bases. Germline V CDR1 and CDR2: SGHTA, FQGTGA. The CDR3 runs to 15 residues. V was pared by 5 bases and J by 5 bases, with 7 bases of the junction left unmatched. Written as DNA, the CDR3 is TGTGCCAGCAGCACCCGGGGGGGCGGGACCGGGGAGCTGTTTTTT. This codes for CASSTRGGGTGELFF.

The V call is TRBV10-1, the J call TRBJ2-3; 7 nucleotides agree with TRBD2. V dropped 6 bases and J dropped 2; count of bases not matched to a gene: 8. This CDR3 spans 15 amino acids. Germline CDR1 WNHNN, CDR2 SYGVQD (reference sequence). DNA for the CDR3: TGCGCCAGCAGCCCAATGGGGGGGAACACAGATACGCAGTATTTT. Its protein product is CASSPMGGNTDTQYF.

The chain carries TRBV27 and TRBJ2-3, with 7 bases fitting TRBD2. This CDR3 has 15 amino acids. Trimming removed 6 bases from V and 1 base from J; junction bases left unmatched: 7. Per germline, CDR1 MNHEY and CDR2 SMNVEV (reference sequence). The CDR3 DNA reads TGTGCCAGCAGCCCCCTTGCGGGGGGCACAGATACGCAGTATTTT. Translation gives CASSPLAGGTDTQYF.

The CDR3 sequence: CASSLETSGGYNEQFF. The CDR3 DNA sequence: TGCGCCAGCAGCTTGGAGACTAGCGGGGGATACAATGAGCAGTTCTTC. The chain carries TRBV5-1 and TRBJ2-1; 12 bases match TRBD2. The CDR3 extends over 16 amino acids. J lost 4 bases, V lost 0 bases, and 2 bases had no gene match. Germline CDR1 SGHRS, CDR2 YFSETQ.

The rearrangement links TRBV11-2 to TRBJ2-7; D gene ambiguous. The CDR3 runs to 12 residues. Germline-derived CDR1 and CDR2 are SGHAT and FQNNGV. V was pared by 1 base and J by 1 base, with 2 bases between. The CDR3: CASSLASYEQYF. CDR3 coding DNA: TGTGCCAGCAGCTTAGCTTCCTACGAGCAGTACTTC.

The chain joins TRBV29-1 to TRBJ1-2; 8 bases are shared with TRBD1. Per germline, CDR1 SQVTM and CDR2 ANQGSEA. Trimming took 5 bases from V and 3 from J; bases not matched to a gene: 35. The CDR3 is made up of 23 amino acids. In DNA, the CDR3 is TGCAGCGTTTTTCCCACACCTCAAGCACAGGTGTCGGGACAGGACAAGGTATACTATGGCTACACCTTC. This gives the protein CSVFPTPQAQVSGQDKVYYGYTF.

In DNA, the CDR3 is TGTGCCAGCAGTTACCCGGGACAGGGGGCCTATGGCTACACCTTC. Amino acids: CASSYPGQGAYGYTF. The chain links TRBV6-6 to TRBJ1-2, with 12 positions matching TRBD1. There are 15 residues in the CDR3. V lost 2 bases and J lost 4; bases outside the gene matches: 2. Germline V gene lookup returns CDR1 MNHNY and CDR2 SVGAGI (reference sequence).

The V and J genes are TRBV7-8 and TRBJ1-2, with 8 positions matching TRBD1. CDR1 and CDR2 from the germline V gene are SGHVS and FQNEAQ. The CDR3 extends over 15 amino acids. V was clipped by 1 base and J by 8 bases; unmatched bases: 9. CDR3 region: CASSLGIGRGLGYTF. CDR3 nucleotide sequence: TGTGCCAGCAGCTTAGGCATCGGCAGGGGGCTGGGCTACACCTTC.

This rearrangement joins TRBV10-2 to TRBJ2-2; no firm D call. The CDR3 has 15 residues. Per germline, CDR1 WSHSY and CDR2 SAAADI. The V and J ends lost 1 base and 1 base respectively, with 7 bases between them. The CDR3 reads CASSEWQQNTGELFF. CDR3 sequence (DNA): TGCGCCAGCAGTGAGTGGCAACAGAACACCGGGGAGCTGTTTTTT.

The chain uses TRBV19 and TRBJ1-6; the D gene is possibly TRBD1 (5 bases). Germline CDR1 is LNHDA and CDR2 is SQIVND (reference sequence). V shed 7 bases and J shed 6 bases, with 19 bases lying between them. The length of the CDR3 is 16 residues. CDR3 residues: CASTPDGGVGNSPLHF. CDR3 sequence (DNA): TGTGCCAGTACTCCTGATGGGGGGGTAGGTAATTCACCCCTCCACTTT.

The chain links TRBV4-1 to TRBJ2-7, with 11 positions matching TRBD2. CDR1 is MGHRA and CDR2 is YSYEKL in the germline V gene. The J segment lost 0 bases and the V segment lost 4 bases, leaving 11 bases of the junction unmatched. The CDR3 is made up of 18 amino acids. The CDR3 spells CASSPREASGGNSYEQYF. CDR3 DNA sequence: TGCGCCAGCAGCCCTCGTGAGGCTAGCGGGGGGAACTCCTACGAGCAGTACTTC.

The DNA of the CDR3 is TGTGCCAGCAGTCTCTACAATGAGCAGTTCTTC. Protein: CASSLYNEQFF. The chain joins TRBV12-3 or TRBV12-4 to TRBJ2-1, with D unclear. With 5 bases removed from V and 3 bases from J, the gap between germline ends came to 2 bases. CDR3 size: 11 residues.

This CDR3 is CASSLQGGGTDTQYF. DNA of the CDR3: TGTGCCAGCAGCTTACAAGGGGGGGGCACAGATACGCAGTATTTT. J is TRBJ2-3 and V is TRBV7-3; tentative D call: TRBD2 (7 bases). Germline CDR1 reads SGHTA; CDR2 reads FQGTGA. Trimming took 2 bases from V and 1 from J, leaving 10 bases between them. CDR3 size: 15 residues.

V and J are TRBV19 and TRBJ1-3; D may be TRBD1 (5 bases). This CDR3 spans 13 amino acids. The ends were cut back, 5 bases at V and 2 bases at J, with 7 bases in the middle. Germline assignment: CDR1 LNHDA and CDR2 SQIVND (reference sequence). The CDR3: CASSSQAGNTIYF. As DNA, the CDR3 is TGTGCCAGTAGTTCACAGGCTGGAAACACCATATATTTT.

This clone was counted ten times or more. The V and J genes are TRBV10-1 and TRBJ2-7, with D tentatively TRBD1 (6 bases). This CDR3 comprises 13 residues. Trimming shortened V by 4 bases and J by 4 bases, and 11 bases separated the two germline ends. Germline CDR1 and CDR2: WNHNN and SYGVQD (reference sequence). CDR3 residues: CASSGGTGYEQYF. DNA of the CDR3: TGCGCCAGCAGTGGGGGAACAGGGTACGAGCAGTACTTC.

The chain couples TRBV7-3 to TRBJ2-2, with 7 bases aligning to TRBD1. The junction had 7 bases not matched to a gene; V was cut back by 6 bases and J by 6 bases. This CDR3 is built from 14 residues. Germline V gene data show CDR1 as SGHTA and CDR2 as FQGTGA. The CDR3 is CASSYQGEAGELFF. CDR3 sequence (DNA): TGTGCCAGCAGTTATCAGGGGGAAGCCGGGGAGCTGTTTTTT.

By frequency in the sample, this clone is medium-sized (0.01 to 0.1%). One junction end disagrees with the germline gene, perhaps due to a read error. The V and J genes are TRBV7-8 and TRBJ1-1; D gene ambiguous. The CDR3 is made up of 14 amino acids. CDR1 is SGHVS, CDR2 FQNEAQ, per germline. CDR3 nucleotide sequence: TGTGCCAGCAGCGTAGCTGAGGGTTCGACTGAAGCTTTCTTT. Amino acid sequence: CASSVAEGSTEAFF.

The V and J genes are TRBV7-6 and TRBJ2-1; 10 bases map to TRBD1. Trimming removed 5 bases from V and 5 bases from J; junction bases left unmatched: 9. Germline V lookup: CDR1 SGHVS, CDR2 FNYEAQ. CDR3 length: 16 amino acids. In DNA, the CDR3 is TGTGCCAGCAGCCCTGGGACAGGGGTGGGTCACAATGAGCAGTTCTTC. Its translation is CASSPGTGVGHNEQFF.

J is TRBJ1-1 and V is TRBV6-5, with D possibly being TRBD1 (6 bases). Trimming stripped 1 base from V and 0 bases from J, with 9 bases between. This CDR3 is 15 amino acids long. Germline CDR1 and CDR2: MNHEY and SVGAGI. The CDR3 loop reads CASSYWQGMNTEAFF. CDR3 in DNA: TGTGCCAGCAGTTACTGGCAGGGGATGAACACTGAAGCTTTCTTT.

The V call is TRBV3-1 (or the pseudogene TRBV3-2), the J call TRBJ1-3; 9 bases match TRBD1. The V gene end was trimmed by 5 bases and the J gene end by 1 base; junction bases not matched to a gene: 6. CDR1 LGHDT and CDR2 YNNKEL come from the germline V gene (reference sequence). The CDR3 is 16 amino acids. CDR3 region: CASSSPGQGSGNTIYF. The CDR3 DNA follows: TGTGCCAGCAGCTCGCCGGGACAGGGTTCTGGAAACACCATATATTTT.

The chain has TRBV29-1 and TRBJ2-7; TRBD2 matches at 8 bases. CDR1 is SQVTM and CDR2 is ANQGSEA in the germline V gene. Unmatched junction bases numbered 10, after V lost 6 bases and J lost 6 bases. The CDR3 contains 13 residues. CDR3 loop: CSVSGGGFGEQYF. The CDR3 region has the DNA TGCAGCGTGAGCGGGGGTGGGTTCGGCGAGCAGTACTTC.